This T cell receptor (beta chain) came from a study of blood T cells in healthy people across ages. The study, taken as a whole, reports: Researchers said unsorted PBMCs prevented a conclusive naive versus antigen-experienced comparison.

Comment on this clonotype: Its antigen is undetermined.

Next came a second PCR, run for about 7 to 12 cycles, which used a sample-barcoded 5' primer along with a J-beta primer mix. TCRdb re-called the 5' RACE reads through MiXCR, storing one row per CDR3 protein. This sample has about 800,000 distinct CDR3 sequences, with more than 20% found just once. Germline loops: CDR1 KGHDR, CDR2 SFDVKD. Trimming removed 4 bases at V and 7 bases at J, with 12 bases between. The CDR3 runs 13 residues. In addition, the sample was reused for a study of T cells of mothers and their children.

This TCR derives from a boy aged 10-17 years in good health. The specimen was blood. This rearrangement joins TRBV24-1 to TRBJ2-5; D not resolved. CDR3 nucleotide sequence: TGTGCCACCAGTGACCGGCTGCGCGGGACCCAGTACTTC. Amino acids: CATSDRLRGTQYF.